This T cell receptor beta chain was obtained from a study of shared clonotypes between healthy human individuals. Findings and limits, study-wide: An expected dependence of interdonor clonotype sharing on sequencing depth was noted. Represented diversity (both genetic and exposure-history) was limited by the small number of donors. In a handful of donors, about 5% of naive CD4 clonotypes appeared in common.

V lost 8 bases and J lost 0, with 17 bases in between. The CDR3 has 15 amino acids. The germline V gene encodes CDR1 MDHEN and CDR2 SYDVKM. DNA at about 210 ng, around 30,000 T cell genomes, went into sorted-subset replicate PCRs. TCRdb keeps only in-frame clones here, not all; method: immunoSEQ multiplex PCR. The sample has 100,000 to 120,000 clones; around 68% are singletons. Regarding this clone: The antigen remains undetermined.

This clonotype was sampled from a woman in her 30s in good health. Sequencing input: memory CD8+ T cells sorted from blood. Subset: CD45RO+ cells pooled with CCR7-negative TemRA cells. The chain is built from TRBV28 and TRBJ2-7, with D uncertain. In DNA, the CDR3 is TGTGCCAGCGTTAAGCCCCTCTTAAGCTCCTACGAGCAGTACTTC. It encodes CASVKPLLSSYEQYF.